The 24 T cell receptor beta chains in this list originate from one sample, sequenced in a study of blood T cell repertoires in COVID-19. Some clones are missing from TCRdb's copy, which holds only in-frame ones; the method was immunoSEQ multiplex PCR. The sample shows 97,000 or so clones, 87% of them seen only once. Sequencing was carried out using peripheral blood. The origin of the receptors is a woman in her forties or fifties with COVID-19, enrolled during active disease.

V is TRBV2 and J is TRBJ1-2, with 10 bases fitting TRBD1. This CDR3 spans 14 amino acids. Germline CDR1 SNHLY, CDR2 FYNNEI. The junction had 8 bases not matched to a gene; V was cut back by 6 bases and J by 7 bases. The CDR3 loop reads CASSPTGGAGGYTF. DNA of the CDR3: TGTGCCAGCAGCCCGACAGGGGGCGCAGGTGGCTACACCTTC.

The chain uses TRBV7-9 and TRBJ2-5, with 14 nucleotides matching TRBD2. The V and J ends lost 3 bases and 6 bases, in that order; junction bases with no gene match: 6. Germline-derived CDR1 and CDR2 are SEHNR and FQNEAQ (reference sequence). The CDR3 contains 16 residues. The CDR3: CASSLVTSGGAKTQYF. DNA of the CDR3: TGTGCCAGCAGCTTGGTGACTAGCGGGGGGGCAAAGACCCAGTACTTC.

This rearrangement joins TRBV11-2 to TRBJ1-1; D is unresolved. Germline lookup yields CDR1 SGHAT and CDR2 FQNNGV. This CDR3 is 12 amino acids long. V was pared by 4 bases and J by 4 bases, with 7 bases between. The DNA for the CDR3 is TGTGCCAGCAGCTGGGGAGGCACTGAAGCTTTCTTT. Encoded protein: CASSWGGTEAFF.

V is TRBV4-1 and J is TRBJ2-5; 7 bases agree with TRBD1. Germline CDR1 MGHRA, CDR2 YSYEKL. This CDR3 contains 15 residues. V was pared by 4 bases and J by 4 bases, with 9 bases of the junction left unmatched. The CDR3 coding sequence is TGCGCCAGCAGCCGAGAGACAGGGATGGGAGAGACCCAGTACTTC. The encoded protein is CASSRETGMGETQYF.

The J gene is TRBJ1-4, the V gene TRBV12-5, with D hard to call. Trimming cost V 3 bases and J 0 bases, with 11 bases left between them. From germline, CDR1 is LGHNT and CDR2 FRNRAP. This CDR3 is built from 16 residues. CDR3 protein: CASGFWEASTNEKLFF. CDR3 nucleotide sequence: TGTGCTAGTGGTTTTTGGGAGGCGTCAACTAATGAAAAACTGTTTTTT. Together with reference TRBV12-5 and TRBJ1-4, the CDR3 gives the full variable domain: DARVTQTPRHKVTEMGQEVTMRCQPILGHNTVFWYRQTMMQGLELLAYFRNRAPLDDSGMPKDRFSAEMPDATLATLKIQPSEPRDSAVYFCASGFWEASTNEKLFFGSGTQLSVL.

The V call is TRBV5-1, the J call TRBJ1-5; D perhaps matches TRBD1 (6 bases). Germline values: CDR1 SGHRS, CDR2 YFSETQ. V gave up 4 bases and J gave up 3 bases, with 14 bases separating them. The CDR3 is 15 amino acids. CDR3 in DNA: TGCGCCAGCAGCACGACAGGTTCATTCAATCAGCCCCAGCATTTT. Protein product: CASSTTGSFNQPQHF.

The gene calls are TRBV5-4 and TRBJ1-6, with a tentative D call TRBD1 (5 bases). The CDR3 is made up of 17 amino acids. Germline CDR1 is SGHNT and CDR2 is YYREEE (reference sequence). The V end lost 0 bases, the J end lost 7 bases, and 17 bases lay between the germline ends. Written as DNA, the CDR3 is TGTGCCAGCAGCTTGGGGCCGTGGAGGGGAGGCAATTCACCCCTCCACTTT. Residues: CASSLGPWRGGNSPLHF.

On this clone: An end of the junction differs from the germline gene, which may be a read error. The DNA for the CDR3 is TGTGCCAGCAGTGAATGGCGGGGGTCTAATTATGGCTACACCTTC. Translating gives CASSEWRGSNYGYTF. The chain couples TRBV6-1 to TRBJ1-2; TRBD1 is a possible D gene (5 bases). Germline CDR1 is MNHNS and CDR2 is SASEGT. The CDR3 consists of 15 residues.

The chain recombines TRBV27 with TRBJ1-1, with no clear D. Germline CDR1 and CDR2: MNHEY and SMNVEV (reference sequence). The CDR3 contains 14 residues. Trimming took 5 bases from V and 2 from J, leaving 12 bases between them. Here the CDR3 DNA reads TGTGCCAGCAGTCCGCTCACAGCAAACACTGAAGCTTTCTTT. It is translated as CASSPLTANTEAFF.

V usage is TRBV7-8 and J usage is TRBJ1-2, with D hard to call. There are 13 residues in the CDR3. Trimming cost V 1 base and J 5 bases, with 8 bases left between them. Looked up from germline, CDR1 is SGHVS and CDR2 is FQNEAQ. The CDR3 spells CASSLGQSYGYTF. The CDR3 DNA reads as TGTGCCAGCAGCTTAGGGCAGTCTTATGGCTACACCTTC.

V gene TRBV30 combines with J gene TRBJ2-7; 8 bases are shared with TRBD2. The junction had 2 bases not matched to a gene; V was cut back by 1 base and J by 6 bases. This CDR3 is built from 12 residues. The germline V gene has CDR1 GTSNPN and CDR2 SVGIG (reference sequence). The CDR3 region is CAWSATSGEQYF. The DNA of the CDR3 is TGTGCCTGGAGTGCTACTAGCGGCGAGCAGTACTTC. Looking up the rest from reference TRBV30 and TRBJ2-7 gives the full variable domain: SQTIHQWPATLVQPVGSPLSLECTVEGTSNPNLYWYRQAAGRGLQLLFYSVGIGQISSEVPQNLSASRPQDRQFILSSKKLLLSDSGFYLCAWSATSGEQYFGPGTRLTVT.

The J gene is TRBJ1-2, the V gene TRBV18; the match to TRBD1 covers 8 bases. The CDR3 extends over 14 amino acids. CDR1 is KGHSH, CDR2 LQKENI, per germline. The V segment lost 3 bases and the J segment 7 bases; nucleotides outside the gene matches: 7. The CDR3 sequence is CASSPLGQGGGYTF. CDR3 nucleotide sequence: TGTGCCAGCTCACCTCTAGGACAGGGAGGTGGCTACACCTTC.

Written as DNA, the CDR3 is TGTGCCAGCAGCTTAAGTGAGGGGGCAATGGATACGCAGTATTTT. Encoded protein: CASSLSEGAMDTQYF. The rearrangement uses TRBV11-2 and TRBJ2-3; 7 nucleotides agree with TRBD1. Losses at the gene ends were 2 bases for V and 6 bases for J; bases not matched to a gene: 8. The CDR3 covers 15 residues. Germline values: CDR1 SGHAT, CDR2 FQNNGV.

This clone appeared once. V and J are TRBV12-3 or TRBV12-4 and TRBJ2-7; 7 bases are a match to TRBD1. Unmatched junction bases numbered 6, after V lost 5 bases and J lost 5 bases. The CDR3 loop spans 13 amino acids. The CDR3 DNA reads TGTGCCAGCAGTACACAGGGGCTCCACGAGCAGTACTTC. It yields the protein CASSTQGLHEQYF.

The chain uses TRBV6-5 and TRBJ1-3; D is uncertain. Germline values: CDR1 MNHEY, CDR2 SVGAGI. V was trimmed by 8 bases and J by 0 bases, leaving 11 bases between them. CDR3 length equals 14 residues. The CDR3 sequence is CASHEKASGNTIYF. The CDR3 DNA reads as TGTGCCAGCCATGAGAAAGCCTCTGGAAACACCATATATTTT.

Many counts were recorded for this clone. The genes are TRBV12-3 or TRBV12-4 and TRBJ1-1; D remains ambiguous. The CDR3 is 13 residues long. V lost 3 bases, J lost 1 base, and 6 bases lay in between. CDR3: CASSLARNTEAFF. DNA for the CDR3: TGTGCCAGCAGTTTGGCCAGGAACACTGAAGCTTTCTTT.

V usage is TRBV6-5 and J usage is TRBJ1-5; D might be TRBD1 (5 bases). V lost 4 bases to trimming and J lost 1 base, with 8 bases between them. Germline CDR1 reads MNHEY; CDR2 reads SVGAGI. CDR3 length: 14 amino acids. CDR3 DNA: TGTGCCAGCAGTTCGCGACAGAGCAATCAGCCCCAGCATTTT. Its protein product is CASSSRQSNQPQHF.

The chain employs TRBV27 and TRBJ2-1; D unresolved. CDR3 length: 14 residues. V was clipped by 3 bases and J by 10 bases, with 16 bases between them. Germline V gene data show CDR1 as MNHEY and CDR2 as SMNVEV (reference sequence). CDR3: CASSFVLRSREQFF. CDR3 bases: TGTGCCAGCAGTTTCGTCTTGCGTTCCCGAGAGCAGTTCTTC.

In its sample, this clone was seen a few times. V is TRBV28 and J is TRBJ2-5; weak D call: TRBD2 (6 bases). The germline V gene has CDR1 MDHEN and CDR2 SYDVKM. The CDR3 has 12 residues. Trimming stripped 9 bases from V and 4 bases from J, with 12 bases between. The CDR3 DNA reads as TGTGCCAGTAGGCGGGACGGAGAGACCCAGTACTTC. Residues: CASRRDGETQYF.

This sequence joins TRBV27 and TRBJ2-3; D may be TRBD1 (6 bases). V dropped 8 bases and J dropped 0 bases, with 15 bases sitting between them. Germline V lookup: CDR1 MNHEY, CDR2 SMNVEV (reference sequence). This CDR3 contains 15 residues. The CDR3 nucleotides read TGTGCCAGCGCCCCGGACAGCGCTAGCACAGATACGCAGTATTTT. It codes for CASAPDSASTDTQYF.

This chain uses TRBV7-2 with TRBJ2-3; a weak D match, TRBD1 (6 bases). Germline loops: CDR1 SGHTA, CDR2 FQGNSA. V was pared by 8 bases and J by 2 bases, with 14 bases between. The CDR3 loop spans 14 amino acids. The CDR3 DNA follows: TGTGCCAGCCGGTCCGGGACACCCACAGATACGCAGTATTTT. As protein: CASRSGTPTDTQYF.

The chain carries TRBV18 and TRBJ1-5; D is perhaps TRBD1 (6 bases). The germline V and J ends were trimmed by 0 bases and 0 bases, with 12 bases remaining between them. CDR3 size: 17 residues. Germline CDR1 is KGHSH and CDR2 is LQKENI. CDR3 nucleotide sequence: TGTGCCAGCTCACCACCGGACAGAAGTTATAGCAATCAGCCCCAGCATTTT. This codes for CASSPPDRSYSNQPQHF. The whole variable domain, remainder taken from reference TRBV18 and TRBJ1-5, is NAGVMQNPRHLVRRRGQEARLRCSPMKGHSHVYWYRQLPEEGLKFMVYLQKENIIDESGMPKERFSAEFPKEGPSILRIQQVVRGDSAAYFCASSPPDRSYSNQPQHFGDGTRLSIL.

Only a few counts were recorded for this clone. The chain carries TRBV4-1 and TRBJ1-4, with 8 bases lining up with TRBD1. V shed 4 bases, J shed 8 bases, and the junction held 6 bases outside the gene matches. Germline lookup yields CDR1 MGHRA and CDR2 YSYEKL. The CDR3 contains 14 residues. This CDR3 is CASSRGQGGEKLFF. In nucleotides, the CDR3 is TGCGCCAGCAGCCGAGGACAGGGTGGAGAAAAACTGTTTTTT.

A few counts support this clone. J is TRBJ1-6 and V is TRBV10-3, with a tentative D call TRBD1 (6 bases). The CDR3 spans 13 residues. Looked up from germline, CDR1 is ENHRY and CDR2 is SYGVKD. Trimming took 4 bases from V and 6 from J, leaving 7 bases between them. The CDR3 DNA reads TGTGCCATCAGTGTACAGGGTAATTCACCCCTCCACTTT. Its protein is CAISVQGNSPLHF.